The 29 T cell receptor beta chains listed next were all sequenced from one sample in a study of blood T cell repertoires in COVID-19. Method: immunoSEQ multiplex PCR; TCRdb's copy keeps in-frame clones and lacks some. The table includes 400,000 to 550,000 clones, nearly 90% detected once. What was sequenced was PBMCs or T cells enriched from blood (not recorded which). These TCRs come from a woman between 18 and 29 years old with acute COVID-19.

This clone was observed a handful of times. The genes are TRBV7-2 and TRBJ1-2; 7 bases are a match to TRBD1. With 4 bases clipped from V and 2 bases from J, the junction kept 1 base outside the gene matches. The V gene's germline CDR1 is SGHTA and CDR2 FQGNSA. This CDR3 contains 13 residues. CDR3 DNA: TGTGCCAGCAGCTCGGGACAGAACTATGGCTACACCTTC. Its protein is CASSSGQNYGYTF.

V and J are TRBV5-1 and TRBJ2-2; D perhaps matches TRBD1 (6 bases). Trimming stripped 2 bases from V and 5 bases from J, with 16 bases between. This CDR3 region has 16 residues. CDR1 is SGHRS and CDR2 is YFSETQ in the germline V gene. Here the CDR3 DNA reads TGCGCCAGCAGCTTTGGGACACCGAAAGGTACCGGGGAGCTGTTTTTT. Its protein is CASSFGTPKGTGELFF.

J is TRBJ1-5 and V is TRBV7-2; 9 nucleotides agree with TRBD1. CDR3 length: 15 residues. The trim removed 4 bases at V and 7 bases at J, leaving 8 bases unmatched. The V gene's germline CDR1 is SGHTA and CDR2 FQGNSA. The DNA for the CDR3 is TGTGCCAGCAGCTCATCGGGACAGGGAAGCCAGCCCCAGCATTTT. Translated: CASSSSGQGSQPQHF.

This clone was counted a few times. The rearrangement joins TRBV10-2 to TRBJ1-1; D is unresolved. The CDR3 runs to 13 residues. Trimming pared 7 bases from V and 3 bases from J, leaving 12 bases between. Looked up from germline, CDR1 is WSHSY and CDR2 is SAAADI. The CDR3 is CASIPDGDTEAFF. In DNA form, the CDR3 reads TGCGCCAGCATACCCGACGGAGACACTGAAGCTTTCTTT.

The chain recombines TRBV3-1 (or the pseudogene TRBV3-2) with TRBJ1-5; D perhaps matches TRBD1 (5 bases). The CDR3 has 15 amino acids. Germline CDR1 and CDR2: LGHDT and YNNKEL (reference sequence). The V and J ends lost 1 base and 5 bases respectively, with 12 bases between them. The CDR3 nucleotides read TGTGCCAGCAGCCAAGGCCTCGACAGAGATCAGCCCCAGCATTTT. Translated: CASSQGLDRDQPQHF.

The CDR3 is CASSHDLAGETYEQYF. Here the CDR3 DNA reads TGTGCCAGCAGCCACGACCTAGCGGGGGAGACCTACGAGCAGTACTTC. This sequence joins TRBV4-2 and TRBJ2-7; 10 nucleotides align to TRBD2. The CDR3 is 16 amino acids. Germline V gives CDR1 LGHNA, CDR2 YNFKEQ. V shed 3 bases and J 2 bases; nucleotides not matched to a gene: 7.

The V and J genes are TRBV11-2 and TRBJ2-2; possibly TRBD1 for D (6 bases). The CDR3 length is 15 residues. V was pared by 1 base and J by 3 bases, with 9 bases between. Germline V gives CDR1 SGHAT, CDR2 FQNNGV. Written as DNA, the CDR3 is TGTGCCAGCAGCTTAGGGACAGAGCACACCGGGGAGCTGTTTTTT. Amino acid sequence: CASSLGTEHTGELFF.

The rearrangement links TRBV5-1 to TRBJ1-1, with 10 bases aligning to TRBD1. V dropped 2 bases and J dropped 7; count of bases not matched to a gene: 11. This CDR3 contains 16 residues. Germline loops: CDR1 SGHRS, CDR2 YFSETQ. CDR3 nucleotide sequence: TGCGCCAGCAGCTTTGAACCGGGACAGGGGATGGGTGAAGCTTTCTTT. Amino acids: CASSFEPGQGMGEAFF.

This chain links TRBV7-8 with TRBJ1-6; 9 positions match TRBD1. This CDR3 region has 16 residues. Germline CDR1 and CDR2: SGHVS and FQNEAQ. V shed 5 bases and J 0 bases; nucleotides not matched to a gene: 2. The CDR3 DNA follows: TGTGCCAGCAGCGACAGGGGGAGCTCCTATAATTCACCCCTCCACTTT. It yields the protein CASSDRGSSYNSPLHF.

As concerns this clone: At one of its ends the junction is not consistent with the germline gene, which may arise from a read error. The J gene is TRBJ1-1, the V gene TRBV10-2, with D maybe TRBD1 (6 bases). Germline CDR1 and CDR2: WSHSY and SAAADI. This CDR3 contains 16 residues. CDR3: CASSESWGLAITEAFF. CDR3 nucleotide sequence: TGCGCCAGCAGCGAGTCATGGGGGCTTGCAATAACTGAAGCTTTCTTT.

The count of this clone is one. The chain combines TRBV6-5 with TRBJ2-7; 10 bases agree with TRBD2. The CDR3 length is 15 residues. V lost 11 bases, J lost 3 bases, and 13 bases stayed unmatched. CDR1 is MNHEY, CDR2 SVGAGI, per germline. The CDR3 spells CASISTSGKFYEQYF. For the CDR3, the DNA is TGTGCCTCTATATCCACTAGCGGGAAATTCTACGAGCAGTACTTC.

V is TRBV28 and J is TRBJ1-2; D ambiguous. The germline gives CDR1 MDHEN, CDR2 SYDVKM. CDR3 length: 13 residues. The V end was cut by 5 bases, the J end by 0 bases, with 7 bases between. CDR3 sequence: CASSPGANYGYTF. Here the CDR3 DNA reads TGTGCCAGCAGTCCCGGAGCTAACTATGGCTACACCTTC.

The chain employs TRBV18 and TRBJ2-7; TRBD2 aligns across 10 bases. Germline values: CDR1 KGHSH, CDR2 LQKENI. Losses at the gene ends were 5 bases for V and 2 bases for J; bases not matched to a gene: 6. The CDR3 is 15 amino acids. CDR3 residues: CASSSGTSVAYEQYF. As DNA, the CDR3 is TGTGCCAGCTCATCCGGGACTAGCGTAGCCTACGAGCAGTACTTC.

This chain uses TRBV7-8 with TRBJ2-7; 11 bases are a match to TRBD2. The length of the CDR3 is 15 residues. Trimming cost V 5 bases and J 6 bases; bases outside gene matches: 9. The germline V gene encodes CDR1 SGHVS and CDR2 FQNEAQ. The CDR3 DNA sequence: TGTGCCAGCAGCCCCTTTAGCGGGAGGGCAACCGAGCAGTACTTC. This translates into CASSPFSGRATEQYF.

This chain uses TRBV19 with TRBJ1-2; 7 nucleotides align to TRBD1. Trimming cost V 7 bases and J 5 bases; bases outside gene matches: 4. Germline-derived CDR1 and CDR2 are LNHDA and SQIVND (reference sequence). This CDR3 region has 12 residues. CDR3 in amino acids: CASTGDSYGYTF. The CDR3, as DNA: TGTGCCAGTACCGGGGACAGTTATGGCTACACCTTC.

This clone was counted only a few times. The chain links TRBV5-4 to TRBJ1-1, with 8 positions matching TRBD1. Trimming removed 0 bases from V and 1 base from J; junction bases left unmatched: 8. Germline V gene lookup returns CDR1 SGHNT and CDR2 YYREEE (reference sequence). This CDR3 comprises 17 residues. The CDR3 sequence: CASSLAPGGAKNTEAFF. CDR3 nucleotides: TGTGCCAGCAGCTTGGCCCCAGGGGGCGCGAAGAACACTGAAGCTTTCTTT.

V usage is TRBV18 and J usage is TRBJ1-3; TRBD1 is a possible D gene (6 bases). Germline assignment: CDR1 KGHSH and CDR2 LQKENI. The CDR3 has 17 amino acids. V was shortened by 3 bases and J by 0 bases, with 15 bases between the two germline ends. CDR3 bases: TGTGCCAGCTCACCCAACCCCACAGGGCACTCTGGAAACACCATATATTTT. The encoded protein is CASSPNPTGHSGNTIYF. The full variable domain, in which reference TRBV18 and TRBJ1-3 provide the parts outside the CDR3, is NAGVMQNPRHLVRRRGQEARLRCSPMKGHSHVYWYRQLPEEGLKFMVYLQKENIIDESGMPKERFSAEFPKEGPSILRIQQVVRGDSAAYFCASSPNPTGHSGNTIYFGEGSWLTVV.

V and J are TRBV19 and TRBJ1-1; the D is unclear. Per the germline V gene, CDR1 is LNHDA and CDR2 is SQIVND (reference sequence). This CDR3 has 14 residues. With 7 bases removed from V and 1 base from J, the gap between germline ends came to 13 bases. The CDR3 sequence is CASTLGGQNTEAFF. The CDR3 bases are TGTGCCAGTACCCTCGGTGGGCAGAACACTGAAGCTTTCTTT.

The chain joins TRBV27 to TRBJ1-5, with TRBD1 matching 10 bases. The germline gives CDR1 MNHEY, CDR2 SMNVEV (reference sequence). J lost 7 bases, V lost 5 bases, and 11 bases had no gene match. The CDR3 loop spans 16 amino acids. CDR3 region: CASSPRQGANQQPQHF. For the CDR3, the DNA is TGTGCCAGCAGTCCGCGACAGGGGGCTAACCAACAGCCCCAGCATTTT.

This chain joins TRBV5-5 and TRBJ2-7; tentatively, D is TRBD1 (5 bases). The V gene lost 4 bases and the J gene lost 5 bases, with 13 bases spanning the gap. The CDR3 has 13 amino acids. Germline loops: CDR1 SGHKS, CDR2 YYEKEE (reference sequence). The CDR3 protein is CASSTGLSNEQYF. DNA of the CDR3: TGTGCCAGCAGCACAGGTCTCAGCAACGAGCAGTACTTC.

The chain has TRBV5-4 and TRBJ2-1, with TRBD2 matching over 7 bases. CDR1 SGHNT and CDR2 YYREEE come from the germline V gene (reference sequence). J lost 6 bases, V lost 2 bases, and 2 bases had no gene match. The CDR3 is made up of 13 amino acids. The DNA for the CDR3 is TGTGCCAGCAGCTTCACGGGGGGCAATGAGCAGTTCTTC. Translated, it gives CASSFTGGNEQFF.

This clone was counted ten times or more. Additional DNA sequences in this sample encode the identical CDR3. V and J are TRBV18 and TRBJ1-2; perhaps TRBD1 as D (6 bases). The germline V and J ends were trimmed by 3 bases and 0 bases, with 8 bases remaining between them. This CDR3 has 14 residues. The germline gives CDR1 KGHSH, CDR2 LQKENI. CDR3 region: CASSPTGANYGYTF. CDR3 coding DNA: TGTGCCAGCTCACCGACAGGAGCTAACTATGGCTACACCTTC.

This chain uses TRBV7-8 with TRBJ2-7; D is ambiguous. This CDR3 has 11 amino acids. Germline V gene lookup returns CDR1 SGHVS and CDR2 FQNEAQ. Trimming cost V 1 base and J 9 bases, with 7 bases left between them. CDR3 sequence reads: CASSLGFWQYF. DNA of the CDR3: TGTGCCAGCAGCTTAGGTTTCTGGCAGTACTTC.

The V gene is TRBV7-9, the J gene TRBJ2-3; D is uncertain. The CDR3 runs to 14 residues. V lost 3 bases to trimming and J lost 9 bases, with 16 bases between them. Germline CDR1 reads SEHNR; CDR2 reads FQNEAQ (reference sequence). Here the CDR3 DNA reads TGTGCCAGCAGCTTGGAGACTGACCGTGGGACGCAGTATTTT. The encoded protein is CASSLETDRGTQYF.

The rearrangement joins TRBV27 to TRBJ2-5, with 7 bases that match TRBD2. The V and J ends lost 5 bases and 3 bases, in that order; junction bases with no gene match: 15. The CDR3 contains 17 residues. Per the germline V gene, CDR1 is MNHEY and CDR2 is SMNVEV (reference sequence). CDR3 protein: CASSPLVLGRSKETQYF. Written as DNA, the CDR3 is TGTGCCAGCAGTCCCCTCGTCCTCGGGAGGAGCAAAGAGACCCAGTACTTC.

The chain carries TRBV30 and TRBJ2-2; possible D gene TRBD2, 5 bases. Germline CDR1 and CDR2: GTSNPN and SVGIG (reference sequence). Trimming took off 4 bases at V and 3 bases at J, with 18 bases between the two ends. The CDR3 contains 16 residues. Here the CDR3 reads CAWIRGGQEYTGELFF. CDR3 DNA: TGTGCCTGGATTCGCGGCGGGCAGGAGTACACCGGGGAGCTGTTTTTT.

The chain employs TRBV4-3 and TRBJ1-6, with D unclear. This CDR3 region has 14 residues. With 8 bases removed from V and 3 bases from J, the gap between germline ends came to 11 bases. Looked up from germline, CDR1 is LGHNA and CDR2 is YSLEER. The CDR3 spells CASSRGSYNSPLHF. Written as DNA, the CDR3 is TGCGCCAGCTCCCGGGGAAGCTATAATTCACCCCTCCACTTT.

This chain links TRBV19 with TRBJ2-1, with D possibly matching TRBD2 (5 bases). In germline, CDR1 is LNHDA, CDR2 SQIVND (reference sequence). This CDR3 has 12 residues. The germline V and J ends were trimmed by 6 bases and 12 bases, with 15 bases remaining between them. The chain's CDR3 is CASRQRPWGQFF. As DNA, the CDR3 is TGTGCCAGTAGGCAGCGGCCTTGGGGGCAGTTCTTC.

This rearrangement joins TRBV4-3 to TRBJ2-2; 9 nucleotides match TRBD2. V lost 0 bases and J lost 1; bases outside the gene matches: 12. CDR1 LGHNA and CDR2 YSLEER come from the germline V gene. The CDR3 spans 20 residues. The CDR3 bases are TGCGCCAGCAGCCAAGATCTCGCGGGAGGGCCCGAAAAGAACACCGGGGAGCTGTTTTTT. This sequence encodes CASSQDLAGGPEKNTGELFF.